This T cell receptor beta chain was retrieved from a study of T cells after yellow fever vaccination. This clonotype occurred a few times. The germline CDR1 and CDR2 sequences are DFQATT and SNEGSKA (reference sequence). The CDR3 is 15 residues long. The V gene end was trimmed by 0 bases and the J gene end by 5 bases; junction bases not matched to a gene: 6. TCRdb recomputed calls from the 5' RACE reads with MiXCR, one row per CDR3 protein. In the table there are over 35,000 distinct CDR3 sequences, 5.5% to 8% of which are singletons. The sample here was PBMCs, either bulk or a sorted T-cell subset (CD4+, CD8+, memory, or dextramer-sorted; not recorded which), taken 45 days after the yellow fever booster vaccination. The clonotype was recovered from a man aged 25-45 years who received the YFV17D yellow fever vaccine. V usage is TRBV20-1 and J usage is TRBJ2-2; 7 bases line up with TRBD1. The CDR3 DNA reads TGCAGTGCTAGAGATCCCCGGACAGGAACCGGGGAGCTGTTTTTT. It is translated as CSARDPRTGTGELFF.